This T cell receptor (beta chain) emerged from a study of lymphopenia after photon versus proton radiotherapy. Clones were sequenced by immunoSEQ multiplex PCR, and TCRdb holds only the in-frame ones, with some missing. In the table there are 150,000 to 200,000 clones, about 85% of which are singletons. The V gene's germline CDR1 is SGHNT and CDR2 YYREEE (reference sequence). V was trimmed by 4 bases and J by 4 bases, leaving 17 bases between them. The CDR3 covers 15 residues. The rearrangement uses TRBV5-4 and TRBJ1-1; D is unresolved. This sequence was found in a middle-aged man with gastric cancer. The sequencing here drew on peripheral blood, taken from a patient treated with photon-based radiotherapy. The CDR3 here is CASSRRGPVGTEAFF. The DNA for the CDR3 is TGTGCCAGCAGCCGTCGTGGCCCGGTGGGCACTGAAGCTTTCTTT.